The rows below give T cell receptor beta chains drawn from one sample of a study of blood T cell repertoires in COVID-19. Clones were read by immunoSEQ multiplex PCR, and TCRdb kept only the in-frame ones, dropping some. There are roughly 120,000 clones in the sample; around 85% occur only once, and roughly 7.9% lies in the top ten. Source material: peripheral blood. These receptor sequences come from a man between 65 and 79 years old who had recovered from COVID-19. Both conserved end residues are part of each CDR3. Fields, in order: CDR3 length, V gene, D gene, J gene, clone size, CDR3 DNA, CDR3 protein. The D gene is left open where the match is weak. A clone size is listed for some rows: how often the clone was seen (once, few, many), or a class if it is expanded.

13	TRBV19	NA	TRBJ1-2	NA	TGTGCCAGTAGTATCCAGGGCCGCTATGGCTACACCTTC	CASSIQGRYGYTF
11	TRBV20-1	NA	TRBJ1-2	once	TGCAGTGCCCTGGAGGACTATGGCTACACCTTC	CSALEDYGYTF
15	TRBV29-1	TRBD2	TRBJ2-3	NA	TGCAGCGTTGAAGGTGTGCTAGCGGGTGTAGATACGCAGTATTTT	CSVEGVLAGVDTQYF
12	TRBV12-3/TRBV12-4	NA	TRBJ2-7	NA	TGTGCCAGCAGCCGAGCTAGCTACGAGCAGTACTTC	CASSRASYEQYF
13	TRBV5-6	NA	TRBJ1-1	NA	TGTGCCAGCAGCTTGGTATTGAACACTGAAGCTTTCTTT	CASSLVLNTEAFF
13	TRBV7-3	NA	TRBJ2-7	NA	TGTGCCAGCAGCTTCGAAGGCGGCTACGAGCAGTACTTC	CASSFEGGYEQYF
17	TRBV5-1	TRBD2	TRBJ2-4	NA	TGCGCCAGCAGCCCTAATAGCGGTAGCGGGGCCAAAAACATTCAGTACTTC	CASSPNSGSGAKNIQYF
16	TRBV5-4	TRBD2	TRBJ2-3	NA	TGTGCCAGCAGCTTGGCACTAGCGGTGAGCACAGATACGCAGTATTTT	CASSLALAVSTDTQYF
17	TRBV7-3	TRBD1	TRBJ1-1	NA	TGTGCCAGCAGCTCCCGGGACAGGGAAGGAAGAAGCACTGAAGCTTTCTTT	CASSSRDREGRSTEAFF
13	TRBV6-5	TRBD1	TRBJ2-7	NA	TGTGCCAGCAGTCCTCCGGGACAGAGTGAGCAGTACTTC	CASSPPGQSEQYF
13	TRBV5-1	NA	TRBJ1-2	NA	TGCGCCAGCAGCCCGGCAGGACAGAATGGCTACACCTTC	CASSPAGQNGYTF
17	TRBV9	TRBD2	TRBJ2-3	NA	TGTGCCAGCAGCGTTCGTAGCGGGGGGGCCTTTTTAGATACGCAGTATTTT	CASSVRSGGAFLDTQYF
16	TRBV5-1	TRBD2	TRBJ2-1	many	TGCGCCAGCAGCTTAGACGGACTAGCGTTTTACAATGAGCAGTTCTTC	CASSLDGLAFYNEQFF
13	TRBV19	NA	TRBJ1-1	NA	TGTGCCAGTAGTCTCTCAGAATACACTGAAGCTTTCTTT	CASSLSEYTEAFF
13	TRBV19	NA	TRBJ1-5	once	TGTGCCAGTACTACAGGGCTTAATCAGCCCCAGCATTTT	CASTTGLNQPQHF
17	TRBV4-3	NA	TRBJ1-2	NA	TGCGCCAGCAGCCAAGCCCCTGGACACCCCGGCGGCTATGGCTACACCTTC	CASSQAPGHPGGYGYTF
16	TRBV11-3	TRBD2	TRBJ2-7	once	TGTGCCAGCAGCTTATCGGGACGGGGGGGCGGCTACGAGCAGTACTTC	CASSLSGRGGGYEQYF
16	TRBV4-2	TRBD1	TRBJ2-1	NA	TGTGCCAGCAGCCAAGGCCGGGACAGCTCCTACAATGAGCAGTTCTTC	CASSQGRDSSYNEQFF
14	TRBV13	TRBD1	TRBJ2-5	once	TGTGCCACTAGCAGGGGGACACACCAAGAGACCCAGTACTTC	CATSRGTHQETQYF
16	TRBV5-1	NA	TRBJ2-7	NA	TGCGCCAGCAGCTTCTTCTCAGGGTTAGGGTCCTACGAGCAGTACTTC	CASSFFSGLGSYEQYF
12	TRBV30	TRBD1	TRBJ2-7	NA	TGTGCCTGGAGCGACAGGGACTACGAGCAGTACTTC	CAWSDRDYEQYF
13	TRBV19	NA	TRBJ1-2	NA	TGTGCCAGTAGTCCTCGGACATCAGCCGGCTACACCTTC	CASSPRTSAGYTF
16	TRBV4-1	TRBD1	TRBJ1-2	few	TGCGCCAGCAGCCAGGGCGACAGGGAGTTCCACTATGGCTACACCTTC	CASSQGDREFHYGYTF
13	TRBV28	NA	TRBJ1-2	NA	TGTGCCAGCAGTCCCCAGACAGTCTATGGCTACACCTTC	CASSPQTVYGYTF
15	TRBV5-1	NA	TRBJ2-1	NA	TGCGCCAGCAGCTTAAACACCCGCTCCTACAATGAGCAGTTCTTC	CASSLNTRSYNEQFF
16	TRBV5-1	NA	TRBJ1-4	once	TGCGCCAGCAGCTTGGCCGTGACAGGCAATAATGAAAAACTGTTTTTT	CASSLAVTGNNEKLFF
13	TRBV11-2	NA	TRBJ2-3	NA	TGTGCCAGCAGCCCAATCGGGACAGATACGCAGTATTTT	CASSPIGTDTQYF
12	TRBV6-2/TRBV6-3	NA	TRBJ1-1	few	TGTGCCAGCAGTTATGCTAGGAGTAAAGCTTTCTTT	CASSYARSKAFF
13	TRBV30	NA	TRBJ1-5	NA	TGTGCCTGCCAGGCAGGGAGGGGGCAGCCCCAGCATTTT	CACQAGRGQPQHF
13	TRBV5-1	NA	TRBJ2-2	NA	TGCGCCAGCAGCTTCCCCGGGACCGGGGAGCTGTTTTTT	CASSFPGTGELFF
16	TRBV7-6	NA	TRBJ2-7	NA	TGTGCCAGCAGCTTAACGTCCTCGGGGGTTCTCTACGAGCAGTACTTC	CASSLTSSGVLYEQYF
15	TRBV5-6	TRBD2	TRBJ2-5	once	TGTGCCAGCAGCTTGATCGGGAGGTTACAAGAGACCCAGTACTTC	CASSLIGRLQETQYF
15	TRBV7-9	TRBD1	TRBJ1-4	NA	TGTGCCAGCAGCAACCGGGACAGCCTTCGGGAAAAACTGTTTTTT	CASSNRDSLREKLFF
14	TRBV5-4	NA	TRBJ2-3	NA	TGTGCCAGCAGGTTGGACAGTTCCACAGATACGCAGTATTTT	CASRLDSSTDTQYF
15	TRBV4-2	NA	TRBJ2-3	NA	TGTGCCAGCAGCCACATTTTGACTAACACAGATACGCAGTATTTT	CASSHILTNTDTQYF
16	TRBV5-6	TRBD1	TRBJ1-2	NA	TGTGCCAGCAGCTCTGTACAGGACAGGGGGGACTATGGCTACACCTTC	CASSSVQDRGDYGYTF
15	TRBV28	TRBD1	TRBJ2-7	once	TGTGCCAGCAGTTCAACCGGGACAGCCTTCTACGAGCAGTACTTC	CASSSTGTAFYEQYF
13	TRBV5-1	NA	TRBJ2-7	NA	TGCGCCAGCCCCAACCAGGGGACCTACGAGCAGTACTTC	CASPNQGTYEQYF
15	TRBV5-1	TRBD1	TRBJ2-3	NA	TGCGCCAGCAGCTTGGGGACAGGGGGTTCAGATACGCAGTATTTT	CASSLGTGGSDTQYF
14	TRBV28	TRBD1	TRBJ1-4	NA	TGTGCCAGCAGTTTAGGAGGACAGGGTGAAAAACTGTTTTTT	CASSLGGQGEKLFF
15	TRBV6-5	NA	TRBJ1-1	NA	TGTGCCAGCAGTTACTCGACCAGGCTGAACACTGAAGCTTTCTTT	CASSYSTRLNTEAFF
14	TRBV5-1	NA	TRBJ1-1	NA	TGCGCCAGCACCCGTGACACAGGCAGCACTGAAGCTTTCTTT	CASTRDTGSTEAFF
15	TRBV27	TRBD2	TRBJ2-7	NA	TGTGCCAGCAGGCCCAAGCGGGGCAGCAACTACGAGCAGTACTTC	CASRPKRGSNYEQYF
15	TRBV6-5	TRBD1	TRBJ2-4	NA	TGTGCCAGCAGTACCTTATCAGGGGGCAAAAACATTCAGTACTTC	CASSTLSGGKNIQYF
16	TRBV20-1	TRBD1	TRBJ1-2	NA	TGCAGTGCTAGTGAAACTTTTGGGCAGGGGGGCTATGGCTACACCTTC	CSASETFGQGGYGYTF
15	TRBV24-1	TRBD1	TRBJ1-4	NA	TGTGCCACCAGTGACCCAGGGACAGGGGATGAAAAACTGTTTTTT	CATSDPGTGDEKLFF
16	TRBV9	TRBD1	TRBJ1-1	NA	TGTGCCAGCAGCGTAGGGGACAGGGGGTTGAACACTGAAGCTTTCTTT	CASSVGDRGLNTEAFF
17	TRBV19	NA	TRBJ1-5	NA	TGTGCCAGTAGCATTCGGCCGGACTTCCCCCGCATGCAGCCCCAGCATTTT	CASSIRPDFPRMQPQHF
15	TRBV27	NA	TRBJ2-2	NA	TGTGCCAGTACCCGGGACTGGCGGAACACCGGGGAGCTGTTTTTT	CASTRDWRNTGELFF